One and the same sample provided the 19 T cell receptor beta chains below, sequenced in a study of T cell repertoires in ileal Crohn's disease. This sample's time point: inflamed ileum from the surgical specimen. The data were produced by immunoSEQ multiplex PCR, yet TCRdb's version contains in-frame clones alone and is incomplete. The data hold roughly 10,000 clones, with about nine tenths observed a single time. Specimen: ileal tissue. The receptor set was obtained from an adult with Crohn's disease.

This clone has a handful of counts. The V and J genes are TRBV30 and TRBJ2-1; D is ambiguous. V was clipped by 2 bases and J by 9 bases, with 11 bases between them. The V gene's germline CDR1 is GTSNPN and CDR2 SVGIG (reference sequence). The CDR3 has 12 residues. The CDR3 loop is CAWSPGLGEQFF. In nucleotides, the CDR3 is TGTGCCTGGAGTCCCGGGCTCGGTGAGCAGTTCTTC.

Of note for this clone: Within the sample, other DNA sequences also encode this same CDR3. The chain is built from TRBV5-1 and TRBJ2-2; TRBD2 matches at 11 bases. This CDR3 contains 15 residues. V was clipped by 4 bases and J by 1 base; unmatched bases: 0. Germline CDR1 SGHRS, CDR2 YFSETQ. The CDR3 DNA sequence: TGCGCCAGCAGCGGGACTAGCGGGAACACCGGGGAGCTGTTTTTT. This sequence encodes CASSGTSGNTGELFF.

The chain is built from TRBV12-5 and TRBJ2-5, with 13 nucleotides matching TRBD2. V dropped 0 bases and J dropped 2; count of bases not matched to a gene: 6. There are 18 residues in the CDR3. CDR1 is LGHNT, CDR2 FRNRAP, per germline. As DNA, the CDR3 is TGTGCTAGTGGTTTGGTACTCGGACTAGCGGGAGTTCAAGAGACCCAGTACTTC. As protein: CASGLVLGLAGVQETQYF.

J is TRBJ1-3 and V is TRBV9, with no clear D. Germline loops: CDR1 SGDLS, CDR2 YYNGEE. V was clipped by 6 bases and J by 4 bases, with 8 bases between them. The CDR3 length is 12 residues. CDR3 in DNA: TGTGCCAGCACAGGCGCGGGAAACACCATATATTTT. This gives the protein CASTGAGNTIYF.

The V and J genes are TRBV18 and TRBJ1-3; D is undetermined. This CDR3 is built from 17 residues. Trimming stripped 6 bases from V and 0 bases from J, with 18 bases between. The germline V gene encodes CDR1 KGHSH and CDR2 LQKENI. This chain's CDR3 is CASSRPRTGPSGNTIYF. The CDR3 DNA sequence: TGTGCCAGCTCCCGACCCCGGACGGGTCCCTCTGGAAACACCATATATTTT.

V and J are TRBV7-9 and TRBJ1-5; TRBD1 agrees at 8 bases. CDR1 is SEHNR and CDR2 is FQNEAQ in the germline V gene (reference sequence). Trimming took 6 bases from V and 3 from J; bases not matched to a gene: 10. The CDR3 spans 16 residues. The CDR3 DNA is TGTGCCAGCAGACGCCCGGCGGACAGGGACAATCAGCCCCAGCATTTT. Translating it yields CASRRPADRDNQPQHF.

The chain combines TRBV5-6 with TRBJ1-1, with TRBD1 identical over 9 bases. Germline values: CDR1 SGHDT, CDR2 YYEEEE. The ends lost 4 bases at V and 3 bases at J; junction bases unmatched: 4. The CDR3 covers 14 residues. DNA of the CDR3: TGTGCCAGCAGCGATACAGGGGGCGACACTGAAGCTTTCTTT. It translates to CASSDTGGDTEAFF.

The chain carries TRBV30 and TRBJ1-5, with TRBD1 identical over 8 bases. The V gene end was trimmed by 1 base and the J gene end by 7 bases; junction bases not matched to a gene: 12. CDR3 length equals 16 residues. Germline assignment: CDR1 GTSNPN and CDR2 SVGIG (reference sequence). The CDR3 loop reads CAWSAAGGIGGQPQHF. The CDR3, as DNA: TGTGCCTGGAGTGCGGCAGGGGGCATTGGCGGGCAGCCCCAGCATTTT.

This chain uses TRBV6-1 with TRBJ2-5, with D maybe TRBD2 (5 bases). Germline lookup yields CDR1 MNHNS and CDR2 SASEGT. V lost 3 bases, J lost 5 bases, and 10 bases lay in between. CDR3 length: 13 residues. In DNA form, the CDR3 reads TGTGCCAGCAGTGAGTATACGGGGGAGACCCAGTACTTC. This translates into CASSEYTGETQYF.

The chain is built from TRBV6-6 and TRBJ1-2; tentative D call: TRBD1 (5 bases). V was cut by 6 bases and J by 8 bases, with 16 bases left in between. This CDR3 is 13 amino acids long. Germline CDR1 reads MNHNY; CDR2 reads SVGAGI (reference sequence). The CDR3 DNA reads TGTGCCAGCAGGCCAAACGGGGACGGAGGCTACACCTTC. It specifies CASRPNGDGGYTF.

V and J are TRBV5-1 and TRBJ1-5; D is uncertain. V gave up 4 bases and J gave up 7 bases, with 21 bases separating them. The length of the CDR3 is 16 residues. In germline, CDR1 is SGHRS, CDR2 YFSETQ. CDR3 in DNA: TGCGCCAGCAGCCCGGGTGAGCGAATCTCAGGACAGCCCCAGCATTTT. Its translation: CASSPGERISGQPQHF. Together with reference TRBV5-1 and TRBJ1-5, the CDR3 gives the full variable domain: KAGVTQTPRYLIKTRGQQVTLSCSPISGHRSVSWYQQTPGQGLQFLFEYFSETQRNKGNFPGRFSGRQFSNSRSEMNVSTLELGDSALYLCASSPGERISGQPQHFGDGTRLSIL.

The chain recombines TRBV2 with TRBJ1-1; 7 bases map to TRBD1. V trimming: 6 bases; J trimming: 5 bases; junction bases outside the gene matches: 6. Germline V gene data show CDR1 as SNHLY and CDR2 as FYNNEI. The CDR3 is 13 amino acids. CDR3 coding DNA: TGTGCCAGCAGCAGGGACAGCGGTACTGAAGCTTTCTTT. It encodes CASSRDSGTEAFF.

The rearrangement joins TRBV6-5 to TRBJ2-2; D not resolved. The V and J ends lost 7 bases and 4 bases respectively, with 16 bases between them. The CDR3 length is 15 residues. Germline values: CDR1 MNHEY, CDR2 SVGAGI. CDR3: CASKRKEKSTGELFF. In DNA, the CDR3 is TGTGCCAGCAAAAGGAAGGAAAAAAGCACCGGGGAGCTGTTTTTT.

The V gene is TRBV21-1, the J gene TRBJ2-7; TRBD1 was called by the table and not checked on the DNA. TRBV21-1 constitutes a pseudogene. This CDR3 spans 16 amino acids. The DNA of the CDR3 is TGTGCCAGCAGCAAAGTATCGCGGGACAGTCCCTACGAGCAGTACGTC. As protein: CASSKVSRDSPYEQYV.

This sequence joins TRBV18 and TRBJ1-1; D is unresolved. V lost 3 bases to trimming and J lost 7 bases, with 15 bases between them. Germline CDR1 reads KGHSH; CDR2 reads LQKENI. This CDR3 has 14 residues. The CDR3 reads CASSPSQLQSEAFF. CDR3 nucleotides: TGTGCCAGCTCACCGTCCCAGTTGCAGAGTGAAGCTTTCTTT.

The chain carries TRBV2 and TRBJ1-6; D gene unclear. V was trimmed by 2 bases and J by 0 bases, leaving 8 bases between them. CDR1 and CDR2 from the germline V gene are SNHLY and FYNNEI. This CDR3 is built from 16 residues. CDR3 DNA: TGTGCCAGCAGTGAACCGGTTAGCTCCTATAATTCACCCCTCCACTTT. Translating it yields CASSEPVSSYNSPLHF. Using reference TRBV2 and TRBJ1-6 for the parts outside the CDR3, the full variable domain is EPEVTQTPSHQVTQMGQEVILRCVPISNHLYFYWYRQILGQKVEFLVSFYNNEISEKSEIFDDQFSVERPDGSNFTLKIRSTKLEDSAMYFCASSEPVSSYNSPLHFGNGTRLTVT.

The chain is built from TRBV19 and TRBJ1-3; possible D gene TRBD1, 5 bases. CDR1 LNHDA and CDR2 SQIVND come from the germline V gene (reference sequence). This CDR3 is built from 14 residues. The germline V and J ends were trimmed by 7 bases and 0 bases, with 10 bases remaining between them. The chain's CDR3 is CASNGGVSGNTIYF. For the CDR3, the DNA is TGTGCCAGTAACGGGGGGGTCTCTGGAAACACCATATATTTT.

This chain uses TRBV2 with TRBJ2-1; 8 bases are a match to TRBD2. Germline CDR1 reads SNHLY; CDR2 reads FYNNEI. This CDR3 comprises 18 residues. Losses at the gene ends were 8 bases for V and 4 bases for J; bases not matched to a gene: 19. The CDR3 sequence: CASWGRARREGTYNEQFF. CDR3 nucleotide sequence: TGTGCCAGCTGGGGGAGGGCTAGACGGGAGGGGACTTACAATGAGCAGTTCTTC.

In its sample, this clone was seen a few times. The chain employs TRBV5-1 and TRBJ2-3; D possibly corresponds to TRBD2 (5 bases). Germline CDR1 is SGHRS and CDR2 is YFSETQ. V gave up 7 bases and J gave up 0 bases, with 9 bases separating them. The CDR3 is 13 residues long. CDR3 nucleotide sequence: TGCGCCAGCGCATGGACTAGCACAGATACGCAGTATTTT. Its protein product is CASAWTSTDTQYF.